This TCR beta chain was identified during a study of T cells in Graves' hyperthyroidism and ophthalmopathy. Across the study: Peripheral blood was secured at the point of initial diagnosis, before any treatment.

The table lists this clonotype with many counts. Its antigen is currently unknown. RNA transcripts gave rise to amplified TCR beta CDR3 regions. The HTBI primer set drove a first-round RT-PCR of the TCR CDR3. TCRdb called the multiplex PCR reads again in MiXCR, with one record for every CDR3 protein. In the table there are about 300,000 distinct CDR3 sequences, roughly 19% of which are singletons. The study, taken as a whole, reports: A median about 6.5 months before onset, the model predicted ophthalmopathy.

V was trimmed by 3 bases and J by 5 bases, leaving 10 bases between them. CDR1 and CDR2 (germline): LGHDT, YNNKEL (reference sequence). The CDR3 is 13 amino acids. The chain uses TRBV3-1 and TRBJ1-1; D is uncertain. The clonotype comes from a man aged 50 to 60 with Graves' ophthalmopathy. Sequencing input: blood. The CDR3 is CASSQQRVTEAFF. In DNA, the CDR3 is TGTGCCAGCAGCCAGCAGAGGGTTACTGAAGCTTTCTTT.